This T cell receptor (beta chain) was identified during a study of radiotherapy plus CTLA-4 blockade in lung cancer (dated by TCRdb to the late 2010s). For the wider study: Among the enrolled patients, 15% to 20% had an objective response, and less than 40% reached disease control. Results the study describes overall, beyond this receptor: The strongest predictors of response were reported to be early dynamic shifts in blood T cell clones along with a rise in serum interferon-beta following radiation. TCR clones derived from tumors expanded in peripheral blood after treatment with radiotherapy and ipilimumab.

Libraries were made using the immunoSEQ multiplex PCR assay. As stored in TCRdb, this immuneACCESS dataset retains in-frame rearrangements with V and J assigned. A fraction of the clones does not appear; measured against another copy, unresolved V genes explain less than half of the discrepancy, and the remainder lacks a known reason. This sample gives tens of thousands of clones in total; around nine tenths of them show up just once. Of the sample, approximately 15% is held by the ten largest clones. Of note for this clone: No antigen is known for it. No base quality information exists; no much larger clone differs at one position.

The study evaluated CTLA-4 blockade (ipilimumab) given together with focal radiation therapy in patients who had chemo-refractory metastatic non-small-cell lung cancer. Including the terminal cysteine and phenylalanine, the CDR3 comprises 15 residues. Only CDR3 DNA is held: 45 bases, read in frame from base 1. The trim is 4 bases for V and 0 bases for J, with a gap of 14 bases between the germline ends. The germline V gene specifies SGDLS as CDR1 and YYNGEE as CDR2. The input for sequencing was peripheral blood, taken from a patient treated with radiotherapy plus ipilimumab. The sequence was collected from a human donor with non-small cell lung cancer that progressed on radiotherapy plus ipilimumab. The chain is encoded by TRBV9 joined to TRBJ2-7; the D call is tentative, TRBD1 or TRBD2, as each matches 5 bases. The sequenced DNA is TGTGCCAGCAGCACCGGGACGTCAAGCTCCTACGAGCAGTACTTC. Its protein product is CASSTGTSSSYEQYF.